Presented here are 12 T cell receptor beta chains from one specimen sequenced in a study of beta chain features in type 1 diabetes. Study observations and caveats: TCRB CDR3 length was moderately but significantly reduced in all four CD4+ subsets of Type 1 diabetes patients.

Investigators reverse transcribed all isolated RNA, so they sequenced expressed TCRB transcripts. Generated by immunoSEQ multiplex PCR, the TCRdb table keeps only in-frame clones and is missing some. This table has approximately 170,000 clones, 7.8% appearing once. Which antigens these TCRs recognize remains unknown. Sequencing was performed on central memory CD4+ T cells from blood. The receptors derive from a woman in her 40s with type 1 diabetes.

V and J are TRBV6-5 and TRBJ2-1; 7 bases map to TRBD2. Germline CDR1 MNHEY, CDR2 SVGAGI. This CDR3 is built from 13 residues. V dropped 5 bases and J dropped 5; count of bases not matched to a gene: 3. CDR3 nucleotides: TGTGCCAGCAGTCGCGGGAGCAACAATGAGCAGTTCTTC. It codes for CASSRGSNNEQFF.

The chain combines TRBV28 with TRBJ1-4, with D tentatively TRBD1 (6 bases). V shed 6 bases and J shed 8 bases, with 16 bases lying between them. This CDR3 has 14 amino acids. Germline V gives CDR1 MDHEN, CDR2 SYDVKM. The CDR3 region has the DNA TGTGCCAGCAGCCGACAGGCCGTCAGGGAAAAACTGTTTTTT. As protein: CASSRQAVREKLFF. The full variable domain, with the rest looked up from reference TRBV28 and TRBJ1-4, is DVKVTQSSRYLVKRTGEKVFLECVQDMDHENMFWYRQDPGLGLRLIYFSYDVKMKEKGDIPEGYSVSREKKERFSLILESASTNQTSMYLCASSRQAVREKLFFGSGTQLSVL.

This clone was picked up a small number of times. V and J are TRBV9 and TRBJ2-1; 9 nucleotides agree with TRBD2. The CDR3 totals 15 residues. With V trimmed by 0 bases and J by 9 bases, 7 bases remained unmatched. The V gene's germline CDR1 is SGDLS and CDR2 YYNGEE. The CDR3 reads CASSVVPSGVGEQFF. CDR3 nucleotide sequence: TGTGCCAGCAGCGTAGTGCCTAGCGGGGTCGGTGAGCAGTTCTTC.

In this sample, this clone is medium-sized. The V call is TRBV7-2, the J call TRBJ1-1, with D possibly TRBD1 on 5 matching bases. Germline-derived CDR1 and CDR2 are SGHTA and FQGNSA. Trimming shortened V by 5 bases and J by 0 bases, and 10 bases separated the two germline ends. This CDR3 contains 14 residues. CDR3 protein: CASSLLTVNTEAFF. The DNA for the CDR3 is TGTGCCAGCAGCCTACTGACAGTGAACACTGAAGCTTTCTTT.

J is TRBJ2-3 and V is TRBV7-2, with 9 positions matching TRBD2. This CDR3 region has 15 residues. Germline V CDR1 and CDR2: SGHTA, FQGNSA. The trim removed 5 bases at V and 0 bases at J, leaving 3 bases unmatched. The CDR3 DNA follows: TGTGCCAGCAGCCGTAGCGGGAGAAGCACAGATACGCAGTATTTT. This sequence encodes CASSRSGRSTDTQYF.

This clone was counted a few times. The V call is TRBV28, the J call TRBJ1-5; 9 bases map to TRBD1. In germline, CDR1 is MDHEN, CDR2 SYDVKM. This CDR3 is 17 amino acids long. Losses at the gene ends were 0 bases for V and 0 bases for J; bases not matched to a gene: 3. The CDR3 DNA reads as TGTGCCAGCAGTTTATGGCGACAGGGGGTTAGCAATCAGCCCCAGCATTTT. Translation: CASSLWRQGVSNQPQHF.

This clone was counted a few times. The rearrangement joins TRBV7-7 to TRBJ2-5, with TRBD1 matching over 9 bases. CDR3 length equals 13 residues. Germline V gene sequence: CDR1 SSHAT, CDR2 FNYEAQ (reference sequence). V dropped 5 bases and J dropped 4; count of bases not matched to a gene: 2. CDR3: CASSRDRAETQYF. In DNA form, the CDR3 reads TGTGCCAGCAGCCGGGACAGGGCAGAGACCCAGTACTTC. Variable domain in full (rest from reference TRBV7-7 and TRBJ2-5): GAGVSQSPRYKVTKRGQDVTLRCDPISSHATLYWYQQALGQGPEFLTYFNYEAQPDKSGLPSDRFSAERPEGSISTLTIQRTEQRDSAMYRCASSRDRAETQYFGPGTRLLVL.

This clone was observed a handful of times. The chain links TRBV19 to TRBJ2-1; tentatively, D is TRBD2 (6 bases). Trimming stripped 4 bases from V and 14 bases from J, with 18 bases between. The CDR3 contains 13 residues. Germline loops: CDR1 LNHDA, CDR2 SQIVND (reference sequence). In DNA form, the CDR3 reads TGTGCCAGTAGTACCCCCCTGCGGGGTTTAAAGTTCTTC. It codes for CASSTPLRGLKFF.

This rearrangement joins TRBV5-6 to TRBJ2-7; TRBD2 might be the D (5 bases). There are 14 residues in the CDR3. V gave up 2 bases and J gave up 0 bases, with 9 bases separating them. Germline V gives CDR1 SGHDT, CDR2 YYEEEE. CDR3 nucleotides: TGTGCCAGCAGCTTAGAGGGTTACTCCTACGAGCAGTACTTC. Translated, it gives CASSLEGYSYEQYF.

The table lists this clone with a few counts. The V call is TRBV15, the J call TRBJ1-1; D not resolved. This CDR3 is built from 13 residues. Germline loops: CDR1 LNHNV, CDR2 YYDKDF (reference sequence). V was pared by 0 bases and J by 1 base, with 3 bases between. CDR3 nucleotide sequence: TGTGCCACCAGCAGAGACGGGAACACTGAAGCTTTCTTT. Protein: CATSRDGNTEAFF. Full variable domain (remainder filled in from reference TRBV15 and TRBJ1-1): DAMVIQNPRYQVTQFGKPVTLSCSQTLNHNVMYWYQQKSSQAPKLLFHYYDKDFNNEADTPDNFQSRRPNTSFCFLDIRSPGLGDTAMYLCATSRDGNTEAFFGQGTRLTVV.

This clone was seen only a few times. V gene TRBV7-6 combines with J gene TRBJ2-3, with 8 bases fitting TRBD2. CDR3 length: 16 amino acids. Germline lookup yields CDR1 SGHVS and CDR2 FNYEAQ. Trimming took 1 base from V and 4 from J; bases not matched to a gene: 7. CDR3 sequence (DNA): TGTGCCAGCAGCTTAGAGAGCGGGAGTATCGCAGATACGCAGTATTTT. Amino acids: CASSLESGSIADTQYF. The variable domain in full, with the rest retrieved from reference TRBV7-6 and TRBJ2-3, is GAGVSQSPRYKVTKRGQDVALRCDPISGHVSLYWYRQALGQGPEFLTYFNYEAQQDKSGLPNDRFSAERPEGSISTLTIQRTEQRDSAMYRCASSLESGSIADTQYFGPGTRLTVL.

This clone was seen only a few times. The chain is built from TRBV30 and TRBJ1-3; D is unclear. V lost 5 bases to trimming and J lost 1 base, with 6 bases between them. CDR3 length: 12 residues. The germline V gene has CDR1 GTSNPN and CDR2 SVGIG (reference sequence). CDR3 coding DNA: TGTGCCTGGGATCAGTCTGGAAACACCATATATTTT. Amino acids: CAWDQSGNTIYF.